The 23 T cell receptor beta chains below come from one sample, sequenced in a study of T cell responses to AZD1222 COVID-19 vaccine. Measured with immunoSEQ multiplex PCR; TCRdb has only the in-frame clones, and not every one. The top ten clones hold more than 4.5% of a sample with about 83,000 clones, around 89% of them seen once. The sequenced sample was peripheral blood, obtained on day 0 of MenACWY control vaccination. These receptors were taken from an adult in good health.

The rearrangement joins TRBV7-6 to TRBJ1-4; D gene unclear. The CDR3 extends over 17 amino acids. V was cut by 0 bases and J by 10 bases, with 21 bases left in between. The V gene's germline CDR1 is SGHVS and CDR2 FNYEAQ. The CDR3 loop is CASSLARFEGGSRKLFF. As DNA, the CDR3 is TGTGCCAGCAGCTTAGCAAGGTTCGAGGGTGGGTCCCGAAAACTGTTTTTT.

The rearrangement links TRBV29-1 to TRBJ1-1; D might be TRBD1 (5 bases). Trimming took 4 bases from V and 5 from J, leaving 11 bases between them. There are 12 residues in the CDR3. Per the germline V gene, CDR1 is SQVTM and CDR2 is ANQGSEA. DNA of the CDR3: TGCAGCGTTGGAAGGGGCAGGACTGAAGCTTTCTTT. Protein sequence: CSVGRGRTEAFF.

This clone came up a few times. The genes are TRBV3-1 (or the pseudogene TRBV3-2) and TRBJ1-6; a weak D match, TRBD1 (6 bases). The CDR3 is 17 residues long. V was shortened by 1 base and J by 10 bases, with 20 bases between the two germline ends. From germline, CDR1 is LGHDT and CDR2 YNNKEL (reference sequence). The CDR3 DNA follows: TGTGCCAGCAGCCAAGTACCCCAGGACAGCGCTTGGTCACCCCTCCACTTT. This codes for CASSQVPQDSAWSPLHF.

This clone was counted only a few times. Additional DNA sequences in this sample encode the identical CDR3. The chain links TRBV7-9 to TRBJ1-2; D possibly corresponds to TRBD1 (5 bases). Germline CDR1 SEHNR, CDR2 FQNEAQ (reference sequence). The CDR3 loop spans 14 amino acids. V lost 1 base to trimming and J lost 8 bases, with 14 bases between them. This CDR3 reads CASSLEGRGSGYTF. The CDR3 DNA follows: TGTGCCAGCAGCTTAGAGGGTAGGGGCAGCGGCTACACCTTC.

The genes are TRBV7-9 and TRBJ2-1, with 8 bases identical to TRBD2. V shed 5 bases, J shed 7 bases, and the junction held 10 bases outside the gene matches. The CDR3 consists of 15 residues. Germline-derived CDR1 and CDR2 are SEHNR and FQNEAQ (reference sequence). The CDR3 DNA follows: TGTGCCAGCAGCGCCGGGACTAGGATTCTTAATGAGCAGTTCTTC. Residues: CASSAGTRILNEQFF. The full variable domain, in which reference TRBV7-9 and TRBJ2-1 provide the parts outside the CDR3, is DTGVSQNPRHKITKRGQNVTFRCDPISEHNRLYWYRQTLGQGPEFLTYFQNEAQLEKSRLLSDRFSAERPKGSFSTLEIQRTEQGDSAMYLCASSAGTRILNEQFFGPGTRLTVL.

The rearrangement links TRBV6-1 to TRBJ2-1, with TRBD2 matching over 11 bases. Germline loops: CDR1 MNHNS, CDR2 SASEGT. Losses at the gene ends were 7 bases for V and 7 bases for J; bases not matched to a gene: 12. The CDR3 is 16 residues long. CDR3 in DNA: TGTGCCAGCAATGACTATAGCGGGAGGGCCTTTAATGAGCAGTTCTTC. This encodes CASNDYSGRAFNEQFF.

The chain carries TRBV7-2 and TRBJ2-3, with 8 bases lining up with TRBD2. The trim removed 4 bases at V and 2 bases at J, leaving 8 bases unmatched. The V gene's germline CDR1 is SGHTA and CDR2 FQGNSA. The CDR3 sequence is 16 residues long. The CDR3 loop is CASSSFTSGHTDTQYF. CDR3 nucleotides: TGTGCCAGCAGCTCGTTTACTAGCGGCCACACAGATACGCAGTATTTT.

The chain has TRBV28 and TRBJ1-3, with D possibly matching TRBD1 (6 bases). The germline V gene has CDR1 MDHEN and CDR2 SYDVKM. Trimming removed 3 bases from V and 0 bases from J, with 12 bases in between. This CDR3 is 16 amino acids long. Here the CDR3 DNA reads TGTGCCAGCAGTTTGGACCCAGGGGACTCTGGAAACACCATATATTTT. The encoded protein is CASSLDPGDSGNTIYF.

The chain employs TRBV20-1 and TRBJ2-5; D not resolved. Germline CDR1 DFQATT, CDR2 SNEGSKA (reference sequence). The CDR3 spans 10 residues. V dropped 2 bases and J dropped 9 bases, with 7 bases sitting between them. CDR3 sequence (DNA): TGCAGTGCTAGAACGGTTCCCCAGTACTTC. Its translation is CSARTVPQYF.

The count of this clone is one. The J gene is TRBJ1-3, the V gene TRBV18; D perhaps matches TRBD1 (5 bases). Trimming cost V 4 bases and J 0 bases, with 10 bases left between them. This CDR3 has 15 residues. The germline V gene encodes CDR1 KGHSH and CDR2 LQKENI. This CDR3 reads CASSRDGGSGNTIYF. DNA of the CDR3: TGTGCCAGCTCACGGGACGGGGGCTCTGGAAACACCATATATTTT. Full variable domain (outside the CDR3, taken from reference TRBV18 and TRBJ1-3): NAGVMQNPRHLVRRRGQEARLRCSPMKGHSHVYWYRQLPEEGLKFMVYLQKENIIDESGMPKERFSAEFPKEGPSILRIQQVVRGDSAAYFCASSRDGGSGNTIYFGEGSWLTVV.

The chain joins TRBV5-6 to TRBJ2-3; D is uncertain. Trimming took 0 bases from V and 2 from J, leaving 4 bases between them. The CDR3 covers 13 residues. Looked up from germline, CDR1 is SGHDT and CDR2 is YYEEEE. The CDR3 is CASSLGTTDTQYF. CDR3 in DNA: TGTGCCAGCAGCTTGGGGACCACAGATACGCAGTATTTT.

The chain is built from TRBV10-3 and TRBJ2-1; the D gene is possibly TRBD2 (6 bases). Germline assignment: CDR1 ENHRY and CDR2 SYGVKD. Deletions cut 2 bases from V and 5 bases from J, with 13 bases between. This CDR3 is built from 15 residues. In DNA form, the CDR3 reads TGTGCCATCAGTGAGAACCCAGCGGGCCACAATGAGCAGTTCTTC. Protein sequence: CAISENPAGHNEQFF.

The rearrangement uses TRBV19 and TRBJ2-5; tentatively, D is TRBD2 (5 bases). Trimming stripped 1 base from V and 4 bases from J, with 10 bases between. The CDR3 runs to 14 residues. CDR1 and CDR2 from the germline V gene are LNHDA and SQIVND (reference sequence). As DNA, the CDR3 is TGTGCCAGTAGTATAGCCCTAGCTCCAGAGACCCAGTACTTC. Amino acid sequence: CASSIALAPETQYF.

This clone was detected once. The chain uses TRBV19 and TRBJ2-1; D not certain. Germline-derived CDR1 and CDR2 are LNHDA and SQIVND (reference sequence). V lost 2 bases and J lost 9, with 5 bases in between. CDR3 size: 11 residues. The CDR3 DNA reads TGTGCCAGTAGTATATACGGTGAGCAGTTCTTC. Translated, it gives CASSIYGEQFF.

V usage is TRBV6-2 or TRBV6-3 and J usage is TRBJ1-2; D gene ambiguous. The length of the CDR3 is 12 residues. With 5 bases removed from V and 3 bases from J, the gap between germline ends came to 7 bases. Germline CDR1 MNHEY, CDR2 SVGEGT. In DNA, the CDR3 is TGTGCCAGCAGTCCCGGGGACTATGGCTACACCTTC. Amino acids: CASSPGDYGYTF.

The CDR3 here is CASSERGDRYGYTF. The CDR3 coding sequence is TGCGCCAGCAGTGAGCGGGGGGACCGCTATGGCTACACCTTC. The V call is TRBV10-2, the J call TRBJ1-2; the D gene is possibly TRBD1 (5 bases). The germline gives CDR1 WSHSY, CDR2 SAAADI. With 2 bases removed from V and 4 bases from J, the gap between germline ends came to 11 bases. The CDR3 is made up of 14 amino acids.

This clone appeared once. The J gene is TRBJ2-3, the V gene TRBV19, with 11 bases fitting TRBD2. The CDR3 is made up of 17 amino acids. V trimming: 6 bases; J trimming: 4 bases; junction bases outside the gene matches: 12. In germline, CDR1 is LNHDA, CDR2 SQIVND (reference sequence). CDR3 nucleotide sequence: TGTGCCAGTAGGCTCTCCGGACTAGCGGGTGGGTCAGATACGCAGTATTTT. Translation: CASRLSGLAGGSDTQYF.

The chain joins TRBV15 to TRBJ2-6; no reliable D call. Trimming took 0 bases from V and 0 from J, leaving 6 bases between them. The CDR3 spans 16 residues. CDR1 and CDR2 from the germline V gene are LNHNV and YYDKDF (reference sequence). The CDR3 protein is CATSRDRASGANVLTF. CDR3 bases: TGTGCCACCAGCAGAGATCGGGCCTCTGGGGCCAACGTCCTGACTTTC. The complete variable domain, with remaining parts taken from reference TRBV15 and TRBJ2-6, reads DAMVIQNPRYQVTQFGKPVTLSCSQTLNHNVMYWYQQKSSQAPKLLFHYYDKDFNNEADTPDNFQSRRPNTSFCFLDIRSPGLGDTAMYLCATSRDRASGANVLTFGAGSRLTVL.

CDR3 bases: TGTGCCAGCAGCTCCGGGACCGGGGTCTACTATGGCTACACCTTC. Its protein is CASSSGTGVYYGYTF. The chain uses TRBV9 and TRBJ1-2, with a tentative D call TRBD1 (5 bases). CDR1 and CDR2 (germline): SGDLS, YYNGEE. The V end lost 4 bases, the J end lost 3 bases, and 16 bases lay between the germline ends. The CDR3 is 15 amino acids.

This CDR3 reads CSATLNYGYTF. DNA of the CDR3: TGCAGTGCGACCTTAAACTATGGCTACACCTTC. The rearrangement uses TRBV20-1 and TRBJ1-2; D unresolved. V lost 6 bases to trimming and J lost 2 bases, with 7 bases between them. This CDR3 region has 11 residues. Germline CDR1 and CDR2: DFQATT and SNEGSKA (reference sequence).

The gene calls are TRBV27 and TRBJ2-1; TRBD2 matches 10 bases. The CDR3 is made up of 15 amino acids. Germline V gene sequence: CDR1 MNHEY, CDR2 SMNVEV (reference sequence). The ends lost 7 bases at V and 6 bases at J; junction bases unmatched: 9. The DNA of the CDR3 is TGTGCCAGCAAAAGGGAATTAGCGGGAGGCAATGAGCAGTTCTTC. It yields the protein CASKRELAGGNEQFF.

V and J are TRBV7-7 and TRBJ2-5; unclear D gene. Trimming took 4 bases from V and 4 from J, leaving 7 bases between them. The CDR3 runs 12 residues. The germline V gene encodes CDR1 SSHAT and CDR2 FNYEAQ (reference sequence). The CDR3, as DNA: TGTGCCAGCAGCTCGGAAGGAGAGACCCAGTACTTC. This encodes CASSSEGETQYF.

The chain uses TRBV7-2 and TRBJ1-2; D remains unclear. Germline CDR1 SGHTA, CDR2 FQGNSA. The V end lost 5 bases, the J end lost 4 bases, and 11 bases lay between the germline ends. The CDR3 length is 13 residues. In nucleotides, the CDR3 is TGTGCCAGCAGCCATCCCCCCCTCTATGGCTACACCTTC. It specifies CASSHPPLYGYTF.